This T cell receptor beta chain was profiled in a study of CD8+CD57+ T cells in acquired aplastic anemia (dated by TCRdb to the late 2010s). Study-level background: A mean of approximately 3 ug of DNA, ranging from roughly 0.19 to 27.4 ug, was extracted from sorted CD4+ and CD8+ cells. For healthy donor samples, the average read count was approximately 10 million for CD4+ cells and 11 million to 14 million for CD8+ cells. Study-wide conclusions, independent of this receptor: Roughly 29 CD8+ CDR3 sequences were found in both patients and controls but appeared to be highly expressed in patients and within the immunodominant clones of the patients. Between patients and healthy controls, no significant difference in CD8+ Simpson's diversity was found (P=0.060).

This clonotype was seen a few times. It lacks a known antigen. No base qualities exist here, and no much larger clone lies one base off it. The study deep-sequenced TCR repertoires of sorted CD4+ and CD8+ blood T cells from severe aplastic anemia patients and healthy subjects. Ficoll-Paque density gradient centrifugation was used to isolate peripheral blood mononuclear cells. Before DNA extraction, CD4+ and CD8+ T cells were sorted by FACS or by magnetic beads. Sequences KGHSH (CDR1) and LQKENI (CDR2) are obtained from the germline V gene. The CDR3, from cysteine to phenylalanine, totals 15 residues. Just the 45-base CDR3 DNA is kept, in frame starting at base 1. V lost 2 bases and J lost 0 bases; the stretch between them is 10 bases long. Profiling of TCR beta VDJ combinations and CDR3 sequences used genomic DNA as the template. An Illumina HiSeq 2000 was the platform used for TCR repertoire sequencing. From the authors' description of their analysis: Repertoires were assessed using TRBV/TRBJ rearrangement plots, CDR3 size and DJ length profiles, and Simpson's diversity index. The most abundant DNA sequence in the deep sequencing data was defined as the immunodominant clone. CDR3 amino acid sequences were screened for sharing across subjects and were compared with published repertoires and the VDJdb database. TCRdb reanalyzed the raw reads on its own, using fastp at Q25 for trimming and MiXCR for clone calling, and kept in-frame beta chains. Rows are combined by CDR3 protein, so each entry shows the most common genes and DNA. These V and J calls rely on TCRdb rather than the paper's analysis. The sample table holds under 250,000 distinct CDR3 sequences, of which roughly 35% were seen once. The ten largest account for more than 0.95% of the sample.

This receptor was identified in a human donor in good health, serving as a control. Sequenced: sorted CD4+, CD8+, or CD8+CD57+ T cells (not recorded which) from PBMCs. The chain is made from TRBV18 and TRBJ1-1, and TRBD1 may be the D gene, going by 5 matching bases. The CDR3 region: CASSPASGMNTEAFF. The nucleotides read TGTGCCAGCTCACCAGCATCAGGGATGAACACTGAAGCTTTCTTT.